The sequence of this T cell receptor (beta chain) was determined in a study of cytomegalovirus exposure and HLA in healthy donors. On the study more broadly: A prior study identified 90 million to 120 million unique TCR beta sequences from about 180 million T cells.

It was with 60 Vbeta and 13 Jbeta primers that the PCR ran. Only in-frame clones appear in the TCRdb table, and some are missing; sequencing was by immunoSEQ multiplex PCR. This sample has 100,000 to 150,000 clones, with 80% found just once. The length of the CDR3 is 15 residues. J lost 5 bases, V lost 3 bases, and 8 bases had no gene match. The V gene's germline CDR1 is GTSNPN and CDR2 SVGIG (reference sequence). Findings and caveats of the study: Later work associated fewer than 20,000 TCR beta sequences with HLA alleles at 0.05 false discovery rate.

There are a few counts of this clone. The target antigen is unknown. The sequencing sample was made of PBMCs. The clonotype comes from a man in his forties or fifties in good health and CMV-seronegative. J is TRBJ2-7 and V is TRBV30, with TRBD1 matching over 12 bases. The CDR3 region has the DNA TGTGCCTGGAGCCCGGCGGGACAGGGGGCCCACGAGCAGTACTTC. Translation: CAWSPAGQGAHEQYF.